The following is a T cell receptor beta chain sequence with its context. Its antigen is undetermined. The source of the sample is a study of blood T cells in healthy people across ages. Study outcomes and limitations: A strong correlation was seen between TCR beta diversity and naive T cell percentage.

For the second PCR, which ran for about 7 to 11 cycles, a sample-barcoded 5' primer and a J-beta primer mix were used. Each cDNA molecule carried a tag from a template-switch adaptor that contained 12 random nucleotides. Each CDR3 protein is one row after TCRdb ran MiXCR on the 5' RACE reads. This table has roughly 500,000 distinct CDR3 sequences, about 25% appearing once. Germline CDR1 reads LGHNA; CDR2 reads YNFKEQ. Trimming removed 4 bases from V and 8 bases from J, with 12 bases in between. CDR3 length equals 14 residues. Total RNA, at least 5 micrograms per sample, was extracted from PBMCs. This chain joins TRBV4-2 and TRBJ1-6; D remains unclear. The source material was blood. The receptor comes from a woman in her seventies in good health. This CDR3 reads CASSPRSLDSPLHF. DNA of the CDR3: TGTGCCAGCAGCCCCCGCAGCCTCGATTCACCCCTCCACTTT.